The sequence of this T cell receptor beta chain was determined in a study of response to subunit inactivated influenza vaccine. Trimming at V came to 5 bases and at J to 1 base, leaving 5 bases not matched to a gene. Per germline, CDR1 SEHNR and CDR2 FQNEAQ (reference sequence). The CDR3 is made up of 16 amino acids. TCRdb passed the RT-PCR reads through MiXCR, listing each CDR3 protein once. The sample has about 570,000 distinct CDR3 sequences; around 10% are singletons. A further study also used this sample, focusing on T cells expressing NK-cell markers. Per that paper: Generation of TCR beta cDNA was performed by 5'RACE template switching incorporating UMIs. Sequencing of TCR beta repertoires drew on sorted CD3+CD56+NKG2C+, CD3+CD56+NKG2C- and CD3+CD56-NKG2C+ T cells. Sorting was limited to alpha-beta TCR-expressing T cells with an anti-gamma-delta TCR antibody in several experiments. Six donors carried dominant NKG2C+ clonotypes that made up roughly 1.0-7.0% of their CD8+ T cells.

The sequence was collected from a man aged 50 to 59 who received an inactivated influenza vaccine. This material consisted of PBMCs from blood, taken on the day of vaccination. This chain links TRBV7-9 with TRBJ2-2; 9 nucleotides line up with TRBD1. The CDR3 DNA is TGTGCCAGCAGCATCACGGGACAGGGGAACACCGGGGAGCTGTTTTTT. Translating it yields CASSITGQGNTGELFF.